These 14 T cell receptor beta chains were all obtained from the same sample, sequenced in a study of blood T cells in healthy people across ages. Sample-barcoded 5' priming and a J-beta primer mix drove a second PCR of 7 to 11 cycles. Using its own MiXCR run on the 5' RACE reads, TCRdb lists one record per CDR3 protein. The table lists over 950,000 distinct CDR3 sequences, roughly two fifths of them singletons. The sequenced material came from blood. These receptors all stem from a man aged 18 to 35 in good health.

The gene calls are TRBV14 and TRBJ1-1; D is possibly TRBD1 (5 bases). The CDR3 consists of 15 residues. Germline CDR1 reads SGHDN; CDR2 reads FVKESK. The ends were cut back, 2 bases at V and 2 bases at J, with 12 bases in the middle. CDR3 in DNA: TGTGCCAGCAGCCAACTCGGGGCCACCAACACTGAAGCTTTCTTT. Residues: CASSQLGATNTEAFF. Using reference TRBV14 and TRBJ1-1 for the parts outside the CDR3, the full variable domain is EAGVTQFPSHSVIEKGQTVTLRCDPISGHDNLYWYRRVMGKEIKFLLHFVKESKQDESGMPNNRFLAERTGGTYSTLKVQPAELEDSGVYFCASSQLGATNTEAFFGQGTRLTVV.

This clonotype came up once. The rearrangement joins TRBV5-1 to TRBJ2-3; 8 bases fit TRBD2. Losses at the gene ends were 7 bases for V and 4 bases for J; bases not matched to a gene: 8. Germline values: CDR1 SGHRS, CDR2 YFSETQ. The CDR3 loop spans 14 amino acids. This chain's CDR3 is CASGVERGSDTQYF. CDR3 bases: TGCGCCAGCGGCGTGGAGCGGGGGTCAGATACGCAGTATTTT.

As regards this clonotype: One end of the junction varies from germline; a read error may be responsible. The chain has TRBV19 and TRBJ1-5; no firm D call. From germline, CDR1 is LNHDA and CDR2 SQIVND (reference sequence). This CDR3 has 14 amino acids. CDR3 amino acids: CTSSMNGGNQPQHF. As DNA, the CDR3 is TGTACCAGTAGTATGAATGGGGGCAATCAGCCCCAGCATTTT.

The rearrangement joins TRBV5-1 to TRBJ2-1; 11 bases are a match to TRBD2. Germline V gene data show CDR1 as SGHRS and CDR2 as YFSETQ. The CDR3 consists of 17 residues. V trimming: 4 bases; J trimming: 4 bases; junction bases outside the gene matches: 10. The CDR3 DNA reads as TGCGCCAGCAGCCCTCCACTGGGACTAGCGGCATACAATGAGCAGTTCTTC. This gives the protein CASSPPLGLAAYNEQFF.

This clonotype was recorded once. The chain carries TRBV7-2 and TRBJ2-1; possible D gene TRBD2, 5 bases. Trimming left V 5 bases short and J 0 bases short, with 11 bases between. CDR3 length equals 15 residues. The germline V gene has CDR1 SGHTA and CDR2 FQGNSA. The CDR3 protein is CASSPPSGSYNEQFF. CDR3 bases: TGTGCCAGCAGCCCCCCCAGCGGCTCCTACAATGAGCAGTTCTTC. The whole variable domain, remainder taken from reference TRBV7-2 and TRBJ2-1, is GAGVSQSPSNKVTEKGKDVELRCDPISGHTALYWYRQSLGQGLEFLIYFQGNSAPDKSGLPSDRFSAERTGGSVSTLTIQRTQQEDSAVYLCASSPPSGSYNEQFFGPGTRLTVL.

About this clonotype itself: Possible read error: a much larger clone is one base away. The chain has TRBV29-1 and TRBJ2-1; D gene unclear. The better agreement between TRBJ2-7 and the DNA end casts doubt on the J call. The length of the CDR3 is 14 residues. Germline values: CDR1 SQVTM, CDR2 ANQGSEA. The CDR3 nucleotides are TGCAGCGTTGAAGGGCGGAAGTCCTACAATGAGCAGTACTTC. This sequence encodes CSVEGRKSYNEQYF.

The chain is built from TRBV10-3 and TRBJ2-1, with no clear D. Germline V lookup: CDR1 ENHRY, CDR2 SYGVKD. This CDR3 contains 13 residues. Trimming removed 3 bases at V and 5 bases at J, with 8 bases between. CDR3 sequence: CAISEGRDNEQFF. The DNA of the CDR3 is TGTGCCATCAGTGAAGGTAGGGACAATGAGCAGTTCTTC.

This clonotype was seen ten or more times. The junction departs from germline at one end; a sequencing error may be responsible. This chain connects TRBV5-1 to TRBJ1-1; the D is unclear. This CDR3 contains 15 residues. The germline V gene has CDR1 SGHRS and CDR2 YFSETQ. The DNA of the CDR3 is TGTGCCAGCAGCTTAGGCGGGGATTTGAACACTGAAGCTTTCTTT. This encodes CASSLGGDLNTEAFF. The variable domain in full, with the rest retrieved from reference TRBV5-1 and TRBJ1-1, is KAGVTQTPRYLIKTRGQQVTLSCSPISGHRSVSWYQQTPGQGLQFLFEYFSETQRNKGNFPGRFSGRQFSNSRSEMNVSTLELGDSALYLCASSLGGDLNTEAFFGQGTRLTVV.

This clonotype was seen a handful of times. The chain links TRBV10-3 to TRBJ2-3, with TRBD2 matching over 10 bases. This CDR3 is 14 amino acids long. Looked up from germline, CDR1 is ENHRY and CDR2 is SYGVKD. The V segment lost 4 bases and the J segment 6 bases; nucleotides outside the gene matches: 4. This chain's CDR3 is CAISALAGADTQYF. The CDR3 nucleotides read TGTGCCATCAGTGCCCTAGCGGGGGCGGATACGCAGTATTTT.

The chain couples TRBV5-6 to TRBJ1-2; the D is unclear. Trimming pared 0 bases from V and 2 bases from J, leaving 11 bases between. The CDR3 totals 15 residues. Germline assignment: CDR1 SGHDT and CDR2 YYEEEE. The CDR3 region has the DNA TGTGCCAGCAGCTTGGCACGGCAGCGGAACTATGGCTACACCTTC. It translates to CASSLARQRNYGYTF.

This rearrangement joins TRBV12-3 or TRBV12-4 to TRBJ2-3, with a possible D match to TRBD2 (6 bases). CDR3 length: 19 amino acids. V lost 4 bases to trimming and J lost 3 bases, with 26 bases between them. The CDR3 is CASSSSSGSSAVYTDTQYF. In DNA form, the CDR3 reads TGTGCCAGCAGTTCATCATCCGGGAGTAGCGCGGTCTATACAGATACGCAGTATTTT.

J is TRBJ1-5 and V is TRBV2, with 7 positions matching TRBD1. Germline V gene data show CDR1 as SNHLY and CDR2 as FYNNEI. The J segment lost 4 bases and the V segment lost 4 bases, leaving 7 bases of the junction unmatched. This CDR3 has 15 residues. The CDR3 DNA reads TGTGCCAGCAGTGCGTTAGGGACAGTAAATCAGCCCCAGCATTTT. Amino acids: CASSALGTVNQPQHF.

V gene TRBV4-1 combines with J gene TRBJ1-2; TRBD1 matches 9 bases. Germline V gene lookup returns CDR1 MGHRA and CDR2 YSYEKL. The CDR3 loop spans 15 amino acids. V shed 2 bases and J 5 bases; nucleotides not matched to a gene: 6. The CDR3 loop is CASSQIWDRAYGYTF. CDR3 coding DNA: TGCGCCAGCAGCCAAATATGGGACAGGGCGTATGGCTACACCTTC.

The chain uses TRBV6-5 and TRBJ2-2, with 8 nucleotides matching TRBD1. The germline V gene encodes CDR1 MNHEY and CDR2 SVGAGI. V dropped 0 bases and J dropped 4; count of bases not matched to a gene: 4. The CDR3 has 16 amino acids. The DNA of the CDR3 is TGTGCCAGCAGTTACTCGGGGACAGGTGGCACCGGGGAGCTGTTTTTT. Its protein is CASSYSGTGGTGELFF.